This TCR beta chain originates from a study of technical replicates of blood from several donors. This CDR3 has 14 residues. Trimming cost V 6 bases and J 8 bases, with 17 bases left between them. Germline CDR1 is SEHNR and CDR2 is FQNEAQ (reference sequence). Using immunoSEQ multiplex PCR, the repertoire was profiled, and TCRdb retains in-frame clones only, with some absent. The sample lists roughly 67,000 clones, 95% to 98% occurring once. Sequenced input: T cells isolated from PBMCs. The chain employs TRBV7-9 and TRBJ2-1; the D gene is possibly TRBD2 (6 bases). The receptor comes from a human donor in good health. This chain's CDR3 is CASSGGRQFDEQFF. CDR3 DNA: TGTGCCAGCAGTGGAGGGAGGCAATTCGATGAGCAGTTCTTC.